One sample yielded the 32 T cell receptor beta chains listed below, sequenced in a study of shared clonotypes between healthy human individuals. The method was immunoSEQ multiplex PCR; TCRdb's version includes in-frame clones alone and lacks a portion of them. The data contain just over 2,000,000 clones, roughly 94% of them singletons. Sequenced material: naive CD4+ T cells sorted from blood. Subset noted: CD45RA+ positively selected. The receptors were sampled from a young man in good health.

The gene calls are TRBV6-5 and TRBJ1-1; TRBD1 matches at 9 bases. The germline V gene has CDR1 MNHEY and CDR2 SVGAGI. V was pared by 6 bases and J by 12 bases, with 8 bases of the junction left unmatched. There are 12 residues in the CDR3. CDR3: CASRPGQGGSFF. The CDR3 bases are TGTGCCAGCAGACCGGGACAGGGTGGATCTTTCTTT.

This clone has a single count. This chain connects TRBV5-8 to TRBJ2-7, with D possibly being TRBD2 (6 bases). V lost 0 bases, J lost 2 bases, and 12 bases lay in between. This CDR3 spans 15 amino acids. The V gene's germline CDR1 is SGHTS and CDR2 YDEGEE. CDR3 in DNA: TGTGCCAGCAGCTTGGTCTCGGCGGGGACCTACGAGCAGTACTTC. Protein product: CASSLVSAGTYEQYF.

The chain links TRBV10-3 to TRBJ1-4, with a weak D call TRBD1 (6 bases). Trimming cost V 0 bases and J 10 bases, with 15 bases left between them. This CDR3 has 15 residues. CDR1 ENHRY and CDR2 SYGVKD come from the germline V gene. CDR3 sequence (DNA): TGTGCCATCAGTGAGTCGAATGGGGGCGAGGCAAAACTGTTTTTT. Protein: CAISESNGGEAKLFF.

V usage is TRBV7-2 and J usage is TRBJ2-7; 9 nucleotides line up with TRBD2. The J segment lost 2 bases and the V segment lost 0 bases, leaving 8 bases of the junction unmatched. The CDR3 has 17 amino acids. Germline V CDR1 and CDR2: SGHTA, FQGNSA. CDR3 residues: CASSLAPASGATYEQYF. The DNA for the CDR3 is TGTGCCAGCAGCTTAGCGCCGGCTAGCGGGGCAACCTACGAGCAGTACTTC.

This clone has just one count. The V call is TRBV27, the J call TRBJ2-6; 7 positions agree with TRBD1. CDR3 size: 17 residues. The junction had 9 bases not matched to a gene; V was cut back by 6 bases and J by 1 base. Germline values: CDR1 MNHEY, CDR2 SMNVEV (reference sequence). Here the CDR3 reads CASSQGQVSSGANVLTF. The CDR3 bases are TGTGCCAGCAGCCAAGGACAGGTTAGTTCTGGGGCCAACGTCCTGACTTTC.

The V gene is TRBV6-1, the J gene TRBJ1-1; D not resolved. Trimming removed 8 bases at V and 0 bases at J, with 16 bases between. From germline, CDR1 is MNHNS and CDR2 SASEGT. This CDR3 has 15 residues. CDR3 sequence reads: CASFKRLSLNTEAFF. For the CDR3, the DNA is TGTGCCAGCTTTAAGAGATTGTCCCTGAACACTGAAGCTTTCTTT.

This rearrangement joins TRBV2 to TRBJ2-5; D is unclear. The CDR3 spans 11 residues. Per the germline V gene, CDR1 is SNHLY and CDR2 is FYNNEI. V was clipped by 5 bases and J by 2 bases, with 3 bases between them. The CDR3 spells CASSQQETQYF. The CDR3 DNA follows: TGTGCCAGCAGTCAACAAGAGACCCAGTACTTC. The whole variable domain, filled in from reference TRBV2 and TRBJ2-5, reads EPEVTQTPSHQVTQMGQEVILRCVPISNHLYFYWYRQILGQKVEFLVSFYNNEISEKSEIFDDQFSVERPDGSNFTLKIRSTKLEDSAMYFCASSQQETQYFGPGTRLLVL.

The CDR3 DNA reads as TGTGCCAGCAGTTACTCGAGATATTCAGAGACCCAGTACTTC. The encoded protein is CASSYSRYSETQYF. The V call is TRBV6-5, the J call TRBJ2-5, with D unclear. Germline CDR1 is MNHEY and CDR2 is SVGAGI. This CDR3 is built from 14 residues. Trimming stripped 0 bases from V and 4 bases from J, with 9 bases between.

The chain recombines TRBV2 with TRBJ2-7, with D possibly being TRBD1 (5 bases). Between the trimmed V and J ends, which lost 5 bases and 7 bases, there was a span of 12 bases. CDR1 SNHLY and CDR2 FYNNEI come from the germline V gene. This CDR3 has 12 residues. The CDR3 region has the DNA TGTGCCAGCAGTTTGGGGCCCGTAGAGCAGTACTTC. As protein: CASSLGPVEQYF.

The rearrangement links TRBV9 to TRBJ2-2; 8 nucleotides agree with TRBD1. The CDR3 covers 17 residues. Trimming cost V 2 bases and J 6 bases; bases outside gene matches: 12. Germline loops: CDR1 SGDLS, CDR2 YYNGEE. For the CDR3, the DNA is TGTGCCAGCAGCGTGTCACCGGGACAGGATTCGCCCGGGGAGCTGTTTTTT. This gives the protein CASSVSPGQDSPGELFF. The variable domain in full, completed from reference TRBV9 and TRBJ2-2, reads DSGVTQTPKHLITATGQRVTLRCSPRSGDLSVYWYQQSLDQGLQFLIQYYNGEERAKGNILERFSAQQFPDLHSELNLSSLELGDSALYFCASSVSPGQDSPGELFFGEGSRLTVL.

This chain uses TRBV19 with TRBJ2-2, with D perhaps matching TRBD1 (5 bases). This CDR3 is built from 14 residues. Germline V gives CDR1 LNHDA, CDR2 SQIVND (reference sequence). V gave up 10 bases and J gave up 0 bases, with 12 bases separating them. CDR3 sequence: CATQTAPNTGELFF. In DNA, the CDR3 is TGTGCCACACAGACAGCCCCGAACACCGGGGAGCTGTTTTTT.

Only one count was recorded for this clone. The CDR3 loop is CASSILGRQGNGSPLHF. The CDR3 DNA follows: TGTGCCAGTAGTATCCTCGGGCGGCAGGGGAACGGTTCACCCCTCCACTTT. The chain has TRBV19 and TRBJ1-6, with TRBD1 as a possible D gene (6 bases). Trimming stripped 3 bases from V and 9 bases from J, with 21 bases between. CDR3 length: 17 amino acids. The germline CDR1 and CDR2 sequences are LNHDA and SQIVND (reference sequence). Together with reference TRBV19 and TRBJ1-6, the CDR3 gives the full variable domain: DGGITQSPKYLFRKEGQNVTLSCEQNLNHDAMYWYRQDPGQGLRLIYYSQIVNDFQKGDIAEGYSVSREKKESFPLTVTSAQKNPTAFYLCASSILGRQGNGSPLHFGNGTRLTVT.

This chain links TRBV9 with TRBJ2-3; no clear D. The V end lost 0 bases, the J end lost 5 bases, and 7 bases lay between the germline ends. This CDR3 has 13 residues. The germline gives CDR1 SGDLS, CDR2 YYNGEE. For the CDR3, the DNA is TGTGCCAGCAGCGTAGCTATGAGAGATACGCAGTATTTT. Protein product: CASSVAMRDTQYF. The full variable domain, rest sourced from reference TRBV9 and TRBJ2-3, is DSGVTQTPKHLITATGQRVTLRCSPRSGDLSVYWYQQSLDQGLQFLIQYYNGEERAKGNILERFSAQQFPDLHSELNLSSLELGDSALYFCASSVAMRDTQYFGPGTRLTVL.

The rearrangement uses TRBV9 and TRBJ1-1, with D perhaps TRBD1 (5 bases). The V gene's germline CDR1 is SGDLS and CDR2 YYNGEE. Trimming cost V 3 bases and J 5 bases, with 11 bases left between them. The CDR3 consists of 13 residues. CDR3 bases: TGTGCCAGCAGCGAGTGGGGGATGACTGAAGCTTTCTTT. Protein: CASSEWGMTEAFF.

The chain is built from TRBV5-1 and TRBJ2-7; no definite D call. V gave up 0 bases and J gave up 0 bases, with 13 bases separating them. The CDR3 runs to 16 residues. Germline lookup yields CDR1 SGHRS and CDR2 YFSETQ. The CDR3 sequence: CASSLGDGFSSYEQYF. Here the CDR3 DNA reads TGCGCCAGCAGCTTGGGTGACGGATTCAGCTCCTACGAGCAGTACTTC.

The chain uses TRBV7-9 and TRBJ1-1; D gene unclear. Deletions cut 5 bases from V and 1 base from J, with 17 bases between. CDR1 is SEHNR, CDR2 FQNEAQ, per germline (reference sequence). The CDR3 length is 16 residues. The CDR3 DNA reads TGTGCCAGCAGCCAATACAAGATATTTTCGAACACTGAAGCTTTCTTT. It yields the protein CASSQYKIFSNTEAFF.

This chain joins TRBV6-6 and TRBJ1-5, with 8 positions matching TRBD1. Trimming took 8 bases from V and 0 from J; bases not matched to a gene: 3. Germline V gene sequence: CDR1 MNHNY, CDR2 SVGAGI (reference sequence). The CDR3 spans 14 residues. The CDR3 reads CASWDRYSNQPQHF. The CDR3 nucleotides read TGTGCCAGCTGGGACAGGTATAGCAATCAGCCCCAGCATTTT.

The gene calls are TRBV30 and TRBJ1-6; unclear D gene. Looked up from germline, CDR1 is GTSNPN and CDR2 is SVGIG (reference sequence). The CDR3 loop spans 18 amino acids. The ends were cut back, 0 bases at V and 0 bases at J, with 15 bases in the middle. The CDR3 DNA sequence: TGTGCCTGGAGTGTACTACAGTCAAAGGCCTCCTATAATTCACCCCTCCACTTT. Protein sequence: CAWSVLQSKASYNSPLHF.

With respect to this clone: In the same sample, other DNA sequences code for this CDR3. The chain's CDR3 is CAISGTGNQPQHF. CDR3 DNA sequence: TGTGCCATCAGCGGGACCGGCAATCAGCCCCAGCATTTT. The chain links TRBV10-3 to TRBJ1-5; D possibly corresponds to TRBD1 (5 bases). The ends were cut back, 6 bases at V and 2 bases at J, with 8 bases in the middle. The CDR3 totals 13 residues. Germline V gene data show CDR1 as ENHRY and CDR2 as SYGVKD.

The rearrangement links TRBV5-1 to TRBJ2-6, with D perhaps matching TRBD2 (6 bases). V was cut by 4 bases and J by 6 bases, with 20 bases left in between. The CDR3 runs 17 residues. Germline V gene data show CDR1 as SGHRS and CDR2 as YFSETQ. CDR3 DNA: TGCGCCAGCAGCCCCGCGGAGGGCGGGACTCAGGCCAACGTCCTGACTTTC. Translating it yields CASSPAEGGTQANVLTF.

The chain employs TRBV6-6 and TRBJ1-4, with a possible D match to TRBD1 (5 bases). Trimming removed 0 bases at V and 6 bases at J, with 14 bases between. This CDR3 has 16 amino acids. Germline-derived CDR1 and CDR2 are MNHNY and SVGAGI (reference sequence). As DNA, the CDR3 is TGTGCCAGCAGTTACTCCGAATTCCGGGGCCATGAAAAACTGTTTTTT. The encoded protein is CASSYSEFRGHEKLFF.

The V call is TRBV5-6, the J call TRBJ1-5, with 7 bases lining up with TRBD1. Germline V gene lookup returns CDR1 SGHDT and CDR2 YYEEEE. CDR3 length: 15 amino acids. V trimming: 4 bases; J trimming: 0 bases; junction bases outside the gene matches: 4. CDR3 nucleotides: TGTGCCAGCAGCCAAGGGGGCTATAGCAATCAGCCCCAGCATTTT. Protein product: CASSQGGYSNQPQHF.

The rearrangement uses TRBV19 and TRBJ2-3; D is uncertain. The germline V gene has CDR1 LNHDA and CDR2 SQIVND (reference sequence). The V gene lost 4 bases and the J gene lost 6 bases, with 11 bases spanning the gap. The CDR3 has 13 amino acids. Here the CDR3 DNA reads TGTGCCAGTAGTACACTATGGGGTGATACGCAGTATTTT. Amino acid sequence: CASSTLWGDTQYF. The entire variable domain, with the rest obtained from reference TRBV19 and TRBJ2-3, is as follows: DGGITQSPKYLFRKEGQNVTLSCEQNLNHDAMYWYRQDPGQGLRLIYYSQIVNDFQKGDIAEGYSVSREKKESFPLTVTSAQKNPTAFYLCASSTLWGDTQYFGPGTRLTVL.

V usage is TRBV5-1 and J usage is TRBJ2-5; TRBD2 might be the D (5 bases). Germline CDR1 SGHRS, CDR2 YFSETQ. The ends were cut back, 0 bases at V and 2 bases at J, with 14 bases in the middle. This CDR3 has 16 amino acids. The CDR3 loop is CASSLEGGLSQETQYF. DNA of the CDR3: TGCGCCAGCAGCTTGGAAGGAGGACTGTCGCAAGAGACCCAGTACTTC.

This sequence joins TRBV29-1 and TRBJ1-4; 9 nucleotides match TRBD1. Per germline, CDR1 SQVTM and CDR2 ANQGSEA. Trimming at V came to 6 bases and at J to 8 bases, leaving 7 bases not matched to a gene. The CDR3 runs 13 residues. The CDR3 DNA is TGCAGCGTCTTGGACAGGGGAGGAGAAAAACTGTTTTTT. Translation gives CSVLDRGGEKLFF.

Here the CDR3 reads CASLRDRNSYEQYF. CDR3 sequence (DNA): TGTGCCAGTCTACGGGACAGAAACTCCTACGAGCAGTACTTC. The chain combines TRBV2 with TRBJ2-7, with 7 bases identical to TRBD1. V trimming: 9 bases; J trimming: 0 bases; junction bases outside the gene matches: 8. The germline gives CDR1 SNHLY, CDR2 FYNNEI. The CDR3 has 14 residues.

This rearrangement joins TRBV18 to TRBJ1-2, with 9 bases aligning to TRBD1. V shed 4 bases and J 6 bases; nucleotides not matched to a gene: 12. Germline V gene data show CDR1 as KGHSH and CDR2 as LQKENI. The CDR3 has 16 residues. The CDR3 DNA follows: TGTGCCAGCTCACGGGACAGGGTTTCCGCGGGTAATGGCTACACCTTC. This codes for CASSRDRVSAGNGYTF.

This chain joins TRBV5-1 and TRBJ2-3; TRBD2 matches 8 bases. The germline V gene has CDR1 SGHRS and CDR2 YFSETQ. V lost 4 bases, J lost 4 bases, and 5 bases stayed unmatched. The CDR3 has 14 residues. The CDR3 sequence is CASSIGGASDTQYF. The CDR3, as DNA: TGCGCCAGCAGCATCGGGGGGGCCTCAGATACGCAGTATTTT.

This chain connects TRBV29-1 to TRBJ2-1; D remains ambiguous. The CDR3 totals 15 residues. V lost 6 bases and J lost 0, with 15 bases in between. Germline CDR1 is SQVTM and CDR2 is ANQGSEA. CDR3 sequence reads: CSVDGVPGSYNEQFF. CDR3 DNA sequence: TGCAGCGTCGACGGAGTGCCCGGCTCCTACAATGAGCAGTTCTTC.

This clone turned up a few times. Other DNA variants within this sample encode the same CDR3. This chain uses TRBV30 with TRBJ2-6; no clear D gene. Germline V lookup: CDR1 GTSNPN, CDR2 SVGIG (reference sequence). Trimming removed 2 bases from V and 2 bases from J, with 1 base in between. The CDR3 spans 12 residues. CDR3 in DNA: TGTGCCTGGAGTCCTGGGGCCAACGTCCTGACTTTC. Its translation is CAWSPGANVLTF.

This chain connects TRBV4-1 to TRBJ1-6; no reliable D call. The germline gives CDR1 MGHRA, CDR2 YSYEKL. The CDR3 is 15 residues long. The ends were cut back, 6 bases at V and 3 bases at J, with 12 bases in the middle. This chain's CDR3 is CASRSGPDYNSPLHF. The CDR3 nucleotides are TGCGCCAGCAGGTCTGGGCCCGACTATAATTCACCCCTCCACTTT.

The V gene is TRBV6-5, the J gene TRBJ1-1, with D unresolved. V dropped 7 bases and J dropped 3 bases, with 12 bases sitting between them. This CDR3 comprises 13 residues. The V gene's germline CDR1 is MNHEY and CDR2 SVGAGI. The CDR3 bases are TGTGCCAGCACACGGGGATGGGACACTGAAGCTTTCTTT. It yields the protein CASTRGWDTEAFF.